The rows below give T cell receptor beta chains drawn from one sample of a study of blood T cell repertoires in COVID-19. The protocol was immunoSEQ multiplex PCR, while the TCRdb copy is restricted to in-frame clones and leaves out a portion. The repertoire includes 200,000 to 250,000 clones, around 84% of them detected once, and about 20% sits in the top ten. The sequencing sample was made of peripheral blood. The receptors originated from a man aged 30-40 years with active or convalescent COVID-19. Both conserved end residues are part of each CDR3. A D gene is named only where the DNA matches it firmly. Size is stated for part of the rows, as once, few or many counts, or as a class when the clone is expanded.

d_call clone_size j_call v_call cdr3_nt cdr3_aa
NA NA TRBJ1-2 TRBV9 TGTGCCAGCAGCGTGTCGAACGACAGTTTACATGGCTACACCTTC CASSVSNDSLHGYTF
TRBD1 NA TRBJ1-4 TRBV18 TGTGCCAGCTCACGCAATCTAGGGACAGGGGGCGTTGAAAAACTGTTTTTT CASSRNLGTGGVEKLFF
TRBD2 NA TRBJ2-1 TRBV18 TGTGCCAGCTCACCATCCCAGCGGGAGCGACGCTCCTACAATGAGCAGTTCTTC CASSPSQRERRSYNEQFF
TRBD1 NA TRBJ2-7 TRBV7-9 TGTGCCAGCAGCTTATATGGGACAGGGGGCTGGGAGCAGTACTTC CASSLYGTGGWEQYF
TRBD2 NA TRBJ2-5 TRBV4-1 TGCGCCAGCAGCCACCCTAGCGGGGGCCTAAGAGAGACCCAGTACTTC CASSHPSGGLRETQYF
NA NA TRBJ2-7 TRBV4-1 TGCGCCAGCAGCAAAGGACAATCCTACGAGCAGTACTTC CASSKGQSYEQYF
NA NA TRBJ2-2 TRBV19 TGTGCCAGTAGTATAGGCACAGGACGTTCCACCGGGGAGCTGTTTTTT CASSIGTGRSTGELFF
TRBD1 NA TRBJ2-2 TRBV5-4 TGTGCCAGCAGCCCCGGGACAGCCCCGGACACCGGGGAGCTGTTTTTT CASSPGTAPDTGELFF
TRBD2 NA TRBJ2-5 TRBV6-5 TGTGCCAGCAGTTACTTAGCGGGGGGTGAAGAGACCCAGTACTTC CASSYLAGGEETQYF
TRBD1 NA TRBJ1-1 TRBV4-1 TGCGCCAGCAGCCCCCTACCAGGACAGGGGAGTTCTGAAGCTTTCTTT CASSPLPGQGSSEAFF
TRBD1 NA TRBJ2-3 TRBV19 TGTGCCAGTAGGAAGGGACAGGGGGCAATAGATACGCAGTATTTT CASRKGQGAIDTQYF
TRBD1 NA TRBJ1-6 TRBV19 TGTGCCAGTAGGCTTACAGGGGGATCCAATTCACCCCTCCACTTT CASRLTGGSNSPLHF
TRBD1 NA TRBJ2-7 TRBV3-1/TRBV3-2 TGTGCCAGCAGCCAAGGGGGACAGCGATACGAGCAGTACTTC CASSQGGQRYEQYF
NA NA TRBJ2-7 TRBV19 TGTGCCACCAGCTGGCAGATTCAGCGGGAGCAGTACTTC CATSWQIQREQYF
NA NA TRBJ1-2 TRBV6-5 TGTGCCAGCAGTTCCCCCAGGGGTGGGAACTATGGCTACACCTTC CASSSPRGGNYGYTF
NA NA TRBJ1-6 TRBV6-4 TGTGCCAGCAGTGAGGGCCAGGGGCAAAGATCACCCCTCCACTTT CASSEGQGQRSPLHF
NA NA TRBJ2-5 TRBV5-8 TGTGCCAGCAGTCCCGGGACACTAGAGACCCAGTACTTC CASSPGTLETQYF
TRBD1 NA TRBJ1-2 TRBV5-1 TGCGCCAGCAGCTTTACAGGGGACTATGGCTACACCTTC CASSFTGDYGYTF
TRBD1 NA TRBJ1-5 TRBV19 TGTGCCAGTAGTTCTAGGGTGGAAGGGGGCGGCCAGCCCCAGCATTTT CASSSRVEGGGQPQHF
NA NA TRBJ2-5 TRBV28 TGTGCCAGCAGCAGCCGACAGATCTTGTTGGAGACCCAGTACTTC CASSSRQILLETQYF
NA NA TRBJ1-2 TRBV19 TGTGCCAGTAGTACTCGACAGAATGGCTACACCTTC CASSTRQNGYTF
NA NA TRBJ2-7 TRBV13 TGTGCCAGCAGCTCATCCGCCGGGACGGGAGCCTACGAGCAGTACTTC CASSSSAGTGAYEQYF
TRBD2 once TRBJ2-1 TRBV19 TGTGCCTCGACTAGCGCTTACAATGAGCAGTTCTTC CASTSAYNEQFF
NA NA TRBJ1-2 TRBV28 TGTGCCAGCAGTTCCGGTACCTGGGGCTACTATGGCTACACCTTC CASSSGTWGYYGYTF
TRBD2 NA TRBJ2-5 TRBV7-2 TGTGCCAGCAGCTTATCTAGCGGAGGGAGCCAAGAGACCCAGTACTTC CASSLSSGGSQETQYF
NA NA TRBJ1-2 TRBV5-1 TGCGCCAGCAGCCTCAATCTACCCGACAAGTATGGCTACACCTTC CASSLNLPDKYGYTF
TRBD2 NA TRBJ2-5 TRBV2 TGTGCCAGCAAGCCGTCCGCGGGGGGAGTGCAAGAGACCCAGTACTTC CASKPSAGGVQETQYF
NA NA TRBJ2-1 TRBV7-9 TGTGCCAGCAGCCACCGGTTCGGCTCCTACAATGAGCAGTTCTTC CASSHRFGSYNEQFF
NA NA TRBJ2-7 TRBV3-1/TRBV3-2 TGTGCCAGCAGCCCCCAATCCTACGAGCAGTACTTC CASSPQSYEQYF
TRBD2 once TRBJ2-1 TRBV28 TGTGCCAGCAGTCGGGGGGGTGGCTCCTACAATGAGCAGTTCTTC CASSRGGGSYNEQFF
TRBD1 NA TRBJ1-1 TRBV27 TGTGCCAGCAGTCCCCGACAGGGAATCACTGAAGCTTTCTTT CASSPRQGITEAFF
NA NA TRBJ2-2 TRBV6-5 TGTGCCGTCCAGGGTACGAACACCGGGGAGCTGTTTTTT CAVQGTNTGELFF
TRBD1 NA TRBJ1-2 TRBV5-6 TGTGCCAGCAGCCACCGCGGAGGGGGCTTATATGGCTACACCTTC CASSHRGGGLYGYTF
NA NA TRBJ2-1 TRBV3-1/TRBV3-2 TGTGCCAGCAGCCAAATCGCTGGGAGCCTGTTCTTC CASSQIAGSLFF
TRBD1 NA TRBJ1-1 TRBV6-5 TGTGCCAGCACTATCCCAGGGACAGTTGAAGAAGCTTTCTTT CASTIPGTVEEAFF
NA NA TRBJ1-1 TRBV5-4 TGTGCCAGCAGCAATGGGGAGATGAACACTGAAGCTTTCTTT CASSNGEMNTEAFF
TRBD2 NA TRBJ2-3 TRBV7-9 TGTGCCAGCAGCTTCGCTCAGACTAGCGGGAAGACAGATACGCAGTATTTT CASSFAQTSGKTDTQYF
TRBD2 NA TRBJ2-1 TRBV9 TGTGCCAGCAGCCTGACTAGCGGCACTTACAATGAGCAGTTCTTC CASSLTSGTYNEQFF
TRBD2 NA TRBJ2-1 TRBV19 TGTGCCAGTAGTATCGGGGGGGGGTTTTACAATGAGCAGTTCTTC CASSIGGGFYNEQFF
NA NA TRBJ2-3 TRBV7-2 TGTGCCAGCAGCATCCGAAACAGAGATACGCAGTATTTT CASSIRNRDTQYF
NA NA TRBJ1-3 TRBV28 TGTGCCACCGAGATACAACCGGGGGACACCATATATTTT CATEIQPGDTIYF
NA NA TRBJ1-1 TRBV6-5 TGTGCCAGCAGTTACTCGGTCGGGGGAGGAGGCACTGAAGCTTTCTTT CASSYSVGGGGTEAFF
NA NA TRBJ1-2 TRBV11-2 TGTGCCAGCACCTTTGGTGGTGAGGGCTACACCTTC CASTFGGEGYTF
NA few TRBJ2-7 TRBV2 TGTGCCAGCAGTGAAGCTCCATGGCAGTCTTCCTCCTACGAGCAGTACTTC CASSEAPWQSSSYEQYF
NA NA TRBJ1-2 TRBV19 TGTGCCAGTACCGCGGCCCAGCGGGGGGCCTATGGCTACACCTTC CASTAAQRGAYGYTF
NA NA TRBJ2-7 TRBV2 TGTGCCAGCAGTGAAGACAGCCGCTTCGACGAGCAGTACTTC CASSEDSRFDEQYF
TRBD1 NA TRBJ2-2 TRBV19 TGTGCCAGTATCGGGCAGGGGGCCGGGGAGCTGTTTTTT CASIGQGAGELFF
NA NA TRBJ2-1 TRBV19 TGTGCCAGTAGTATAGCGGTCTCCTACAATGAGCAGTTCTTC CASSIAVSYNEQFF
NA NA TRBJ1-6 TRBV5-1 TGCGCCAGCAGCTTGGTATCAGAAAATTCACCCCTCCACTTT CASSLVSENSPLHF
NA NA TRBJ2-1 TRBV15 TGTGCCACCAGCAGAGACCCCGTAGGGGTTGGTGAGCAGTTCTTC CATSRDPVGVGEQFF
TRBD1 NA TRBJ2-1 TRBV24-1 TGTGCCACCGAGACAGGGGAGGCCTACAATGAGCAGTTCTTC CATETGEAYNEQFF
NA NA TRBJ2-3 TRBV7-9 TGTGCCAGCAGCCCTAGGGTCCAGGGTGTCCCAGATACGCAGTATTTT CASSPRVQGVPDTQYF
NA NA TRBJ2-1 TRBV28 TGTGCCAGCTGGACCCCCCGGGGGAACTCCAATGAGCAGTTCTTC CASWTPRGNSNEQFF
NA NA TRBJ2-7 TRBV27 TGTGCCAGCAGTTTCCAAGCGGTAATGTTGAGCTCCTACGAGCAGTACTTC CASSFQAVMLSSYEQYF
NA NA TRBJ1-5 TRBV19 TGTGCCAGTAGTATCCGGACAGCCGATCAGCCCCAGCATTTT CASSIRTADQPQHF
NA NA TRBJ2-7 TRBV5-4 TGTGCCAGCAGCTTGGAAGCTCGGGAGCAGTACTTC CASSLEAREQYF
TRBD2 NA TRBJ2-2 TRBV4-1 TGCGCCAGCAGGGAGGCGGGAGTGTTGTCCGGGGAGCTGTTTTTT CASREAGVLSGELFF
NA once TRBJ1-5 TRBV4-2 TGTGCCAGCAGCCAAGATCCGCAGGCTCGTCAGCCCCAGCATTTT CASSQDPQARQPQHF
NA NA TRBJ1-1 TRBV7-8 TGTGCCAGCAGCTTACTGGCCGAAGCTTTCTTT CASSLLAEAFF